This T cell receptor (beta chain) was captured in a study of early T cells in non-severe SARS-CoV-2 infection. The CDR3 contains 12 residues. The germline gives CDR1 SNHLY, CDR2 FYNNEI. V was trimmed by 6 bases and J by 11 bases, leaving 16 bases between them. TCRdb passed the 5' RACE reads through MiXCR, listing each CDR3 protein once. The repertoire holds just under 65,000 distinct CDR3 sequences, with less than 9.5% as singletons. J is TRBJ1-1 and V is TRBV2; D ambiguous. This specimen consisted of whole blood, obtained at baseline. The TCR was taken from an adult who was a healthcare worker with PCR-confirmed SARS-CoV-2 infection or an uninfected control (not recorded which). The CDR3 loop reads CASSPGTPNAFF. The CDR3 coding sequence is TGTGCCAGCAGCCCGGGAACGCCAAATGCTTTCTTT.